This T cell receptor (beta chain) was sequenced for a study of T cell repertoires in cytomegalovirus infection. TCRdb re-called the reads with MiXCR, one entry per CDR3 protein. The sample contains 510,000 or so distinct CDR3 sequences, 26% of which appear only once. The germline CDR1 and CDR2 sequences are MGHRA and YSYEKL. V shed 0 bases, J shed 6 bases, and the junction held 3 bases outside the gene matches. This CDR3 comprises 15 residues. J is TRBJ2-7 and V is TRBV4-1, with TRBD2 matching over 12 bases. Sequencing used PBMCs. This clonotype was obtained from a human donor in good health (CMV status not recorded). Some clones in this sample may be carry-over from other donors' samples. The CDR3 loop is CASSQDRGLAGEQYF. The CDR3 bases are TGCGCCAGCAGCCAAGATAGGGGACTAGCGGGCGAGCAGTACTTC.